Presented here are 15 T cell receptor beta chains from one specimen sequenced in a study of blood T cell repertoires in COVID-19 (dated by TCRdb to about 2020). Library preparation used the immunoSEQ multiplex PCR assay. The table was pulled from immuneACCESS by TCRdb, which kept in-frame rearrangements only. Such tables lose some clones; where checked, under half of the loss comes from unresolved V genes, and the rest has no known cause. This sample gives approximately 240,000 clones in total; about 90% of them show up just once. About 1.9% of the sample rests with the top ten. Sequencing input: PBMCs or T cells enriched from blood (not recorded which). All receptors derive from a woman aged 18-35 years who had recovered from COVID-19.

The chain couples TRBV12-5 to TRBJ2-3; unclear D gene. Germline V gene lookup returns CDR1 LGHNT and CDR2 FRNRAP. This CDR3 comprises 13 residues. Deletions cut 3 bases from V and 3 bases from J, with 7 bases between. The CDR3 DNA reads TGTGCTAGTGGTTTTATTGAGACAGATACGCAGTATTTT. This codes for CASGFIETDTQYF.

This chain uses TRBV7-2 with TRBJ2-5; 12 bases line up with TRBD2. Per germline, CDR1 SGHTA and CDR2 FQGNSA. The CDR3 covers 15 residues. V trimming: 5 bases; J trimming: 5 bases; junction bases outside the gene matches: 6. In DNA, the CDR3 is TGTGCCAGCAGCCGGACTAGCGGGGAGTGGGAGACCCAGTACTTC. It translates to CASSRTSGEWETQYF.

This clone was found a few times. The V gene is TRBV10-3, the J gene TRBJ1-2; TRBD1 matches at 11 bases. V lost 2 bases to trimming and J lost 8 bases; unmatched junction nucleotides: 25. Germline CDR1 ENHRY, CDR2 SYGVKD. CDR3 length: 21 amino acids. For the CDR3, the DNA is TGTGCCATCAGTGAGCCCCGGGGTCTCGGGAGGACAGGGGGCGCCGTGGGAGGCTACACCTTC. It encodes CAISEPRGLGRTGGAVGGYTF.

J is TRBJ1-2 and V is TRBV7-8; 7 positions match TRBD1. Germline values: CDR1 SGHVS, CDR2 FQNEAQ. After removal of 5 bases from V and 4 bases from J, the junction contained 7 bases not matched to a gene. This CDR3 region has 14 residues. The CDR3 DNA reads TGTGCCAGCAGCAGCAGGACAGGCTTCTATGGCTACACCTTC. Its translation: CASSSRTGFYGYTF.

V is TRBV3-1 (or the pseudogene TRBV3-2) and J is TRBJ1-2, with D tentatively TRBD1 (5 bases). The CDR3 runs to 12 residues. In germline, CDR1 is LGHDT, CDR2 YNNKEL (reference sequence). V was trimmed by 3 bases and J by 7 bases, leaving 9 bases between them. CDR3 protein: CASSQGGGGYTF. The CDR3 bases are TGTGCCAGCAGCCAGGGCGGGGGTGGCTACACCTTC.

The chain employs TRBV4-3 and TRBJ2-1; 7 nucleotides line up with TRBD2. CDR3 length equals 15 residues. The trim removed 0 bases at V and 4 bases at J, leaving 3 bases unmatched. The germline V gene has CDR1 LGHNA and CDR2 YSLEER. DNA of the CDR3: TGCGCCAGCAGCCAAGATTTCGGGGGGTACAATGAGCAGTTCTTC. This encodes CASSQDFGGYNEQFF.

This chain connects TRBV13 to TRBJ1-4; 9 bases align to TRBD1. There are 16 residues in the CDR3. With V trimmed by 5 bases and J by 8 bases, 12 bases remained unmatched. Germline CDR1 and CDR2: PRHDT and FYEKMQ (reference sequence). The CDR3 DNA is TGTGCCAGCAGCCTAAGAACCGGGACAGGGTTCGAAAAACTGTTTTTT. Encoded protein: CASSLRTGTGFEKLFF.

This clone was recorded a few times. The V call is TRBV5-1, the J call TRBJ2-7, with 10 bases identical to TRBD1. Germline trimming cut 4 bases from V and 7 bases from J; bases unmatched to any gene: 8. Germline V lookup: CDR1 SGHRS, CDR2 YFSETQ. The CDR3 covers 14 residues. CDR3 amino acids: CASSVTGGHWEQYF. For the CDR3, the DNA is TGCGCCAGCAGCGTGACAGGGGGCCACTGGGAGCAGTACTTC.

The gene calls are TRBV6-6 and TRBJ2-7; 10 bases fit TRBD2. This CDR3 contains 17 residues. V trimming: 5 bases; J trimming: 2 bases; junction bases outside the gene matches: 12. Germline V gives CDR1 MNHNY, CDR2 SVGAGI (reference sequence). CDR3 coding DNA: TGTGCCAGCAGTCCACCCACACGGACTAGCGGAACCTACGAGCAGTACTTC. The encoded protein is CASSPPTRTSGTYEQYF.

J is TRBJ2-2 and V is TRBV4-2; TRBD2 aligns across 9 bases. This CDR3 comprises 13 residues. Germline V gives CDR1 LGHNA, CDR2 YNFKEQ. V was pared by 1 base and J by 11 bases, with 2 bases of the junction left unmatched. The CDR3 DNA follows: TGTGCCAGCAGCCAAGTGGGACTAGCAGAGCTGTTTTTT. Protein product: CASSQVGLAELFF.

The genes are TRBV5-1 and TRBJ1-1, with TRBD1 as a possible D gene (5 bases). CDR3 length: 15 residues. The germline gives CDR1 SGHRS, CDR2 YFSETQ. The V and J ends lost 0 bases and 5 bases respectively, with 14 bases between them. CDR3 sequence: CASSLGQGTVTEAFF. The CDR3 region has the DNA TGCGCCAGCAGCTTGGGCCAGGGTACGGTAACTGAAGCTTTCTTT.

This clone has only a few counts. The chain combines TRBV18 with TRBJ2-6; D not certain. Trimming took off 6 bases at V and 7 bases at J, with 16 bases between the two ends. The CDR3 contains 15 residues. Germline loops: CDR1 KGHSH, CDR2 LQKENI. CDR3 sequence: CASSLGDSVANVLTF. CDR3 nucleotides: TGTGCCAGCTCCCTTGGTGACTCTGTAGCCAACGTCCTGACTTTC.

This chain joins TRBV28 and TRBJ1-4; 8 nucleotides align to TRBD1. J lost 14 bases, V lost 5 bases, and 10 bases had no gene match. Looked up from germline, CDR1 is MDHEN and CDR2 is SYDVKM. This CDR3 is 13 amino acids long. The CDR3 loop is CASSQPGTGFLFF. The CDR3, as DNA: TGTGCCAGCAGTCAACCGGGGACAGGTTTTCTGTTTTTT.

The rearrangement uses TRBV19 and TRBJ1-4; D call uncertain. Germline values: CDR1 LNHDA, CDR2 SQIVND (reference sequence). The CDR3 runs to 13 residues. Trimming cost V 8 bases and J 5 bases, with 12 bases left between them. CDR3 DNA sequence: TGTGCCAGTGGGTTGGAGCGGAATGAAAAACTGTTTTTT. Translating gives CASGLERNEKLFF.

DNA of the CDR3: TGTGCCAGCAGCCAAGAAGGACAGGGGGCTGGCTACACCTTC. It is translated as CASSQEGQGAGYTF. The rearrangement joins TRBV3-1 (or the pseudogene TRBV3-2) to TRBJ1-2; 11 bases line up with TRBD1. With 0 bases clipped from V and 7 bases from J, the junction kept 1 base outside the gene matches. The CDR3 has 14 amino acids. Germline CDR1 and CDR2: LGHDT and YNNKEL (reference sequence).